What follows are 20 T cell receptor beta chains derived from one specimen sequenced in a study of blood T cell repertoires in COVID-19. TCRdb's copy holds only in-frame clones and misses some; the assay was immunoSEQ multiplex PCR. The repertoire holds 190,000 or so clones, with around nine tenths as singletons. Sequencing was carried out using peripheral blood. The receptors shown here come from a man aged 60 to 75 who had recovered from COVID-19.

The chain links TRBV9 to TRBJ1-2, with D perhaps TRBD1 (6 bases). V was cut by 0 bases and J by 0 bases, with 15 bases left in between. Germline assignment: CDR1 SGDLS and CDR2 YYNGEE. The CDR3 covers 17 residues. The CDR3 region has the DNA TGTGCCAGCAGCGTAGTAGCAGACAGGACTCCTAACTATGGCTACACCTTC. Protein product: CASSVVADRTPNYGYTF.

The chain recombines TRBV27 with TRBJ2-7, with D possibly TRBD1 on 5 matching bases. The germline V gene has CDR1 MNHEY and CDR2 SMNVEV (reference sequence). The CDR3 consists of 13 residues. Trimming left V 3 bases short and J 4 bases short, with 10 bases between. The CDR3 nucleotides read TGTGCCAGCAGTTTTAAGGGGTCGTACGAGCAGTACTTC. Its translation is CASSFKGSYEQYF.

V is TRBV29-1 and J is TRBJ2-7; D is unclear. CDR1 and CDR2 (germline): SQVTM, ANQGSEA. This CDR3 comprises 12 residues. V dropped 1 base and J dropped 3 bases, with 7 bases sitting between them. The CDR3 sequence: CSVEVADYEQYF. DNA for the CDR3: TGCAGCGTTGAAGTGGCGGACTACGAGCAGTACTTC.

V is TRBV10-2 and J is TRBJ2-1, with TRBD2 matching over 10 bases. The CDR3 runs 14 residues. Germline V gene sequence: CDR1 WSHSY, CDR2 SAAADI. After removal of 6 bases from V and 8 bases from J, the junction contained 7 bases not matched to a gene. The CDR3 region has the DNA TGCGCCAGCAGCCCCGGGACTAGCGCCGATGAGCAGTTCTTC. Translating gives CASSPGTSADEQFF.

V is TRBV5-1 and J is TRBJ2-1, with D possibly TRBD2 on 5 matching bases. Germline V gives CDR1 SGHRS, CDR2 YFSETQ. The germline V and J ends were trimmed by 0 bases and 5 bases, with 15 bases remaining between them. This CDR3 contains 16 residues. CDR3: CASSLETPETNNEQFF. CDR3 DNA sequence: TGCGCCAGCAGCTTGGAGACCCCGGAGACTAACAATGAGCAGTTCTTC.

The rearrangement uses TRBV6-6 and TRBJ1-5, with D maybe TRBD1 (6 bases). V was pared by 2 bases and J by 2 bases, with 13 bases between. The CDR3 is made up of 16 amino acids. Germline CDR1 MNHNY, CDR2 SVGAGI (reference sequence). The CDR3 DNA follows: TGTGCCAGCAGTTACGGGGGGGCGGACGGCAATCAGCCCCAGCATTTT. It encodes CASSYGGADGNQPQHF.

This clone has only one observation. The sample holds other DNA sequences that translate to the same CDR3. This chain joins TRBV30 and TRBJ2-7; tentative D call: TRBD2 (6 bases). V lost 2 bases and J 1 base, leaving 6 bases between the germline ends. Germline V gene lookup returns CDR1 GTSNPN and CDR2 SVGIG (reference sequence). This CDR3 contains 12 residues. In DNA, the CDR3 is TGTGCCTGGAGTCGGGGGTCCTACGAGCAGTACTTC. It encodes CAWSRGSYEQYF.

The chain uses TRBV10-1 and TRBJ2-5; TRBD2 matches 14 bases. J gave up 5 bases and V 6 bases, and 11 bases lay outside the gene matches. The CDR3 extends over 17 amino acids. CDR1 is WNHNN and CDR2 is SYGVQD in the germline V gene (reference sequence). Written as DNA, the CDR3 is TGCGCCAGCAGCACCGGGACTAGCGGGAGTTCCGAGGAGACCCAGTACTTC. Translated, it gives CASSTGTSGSSEETQYF.

The chain joins TRBV18 to TRBJ2-1, with 7 positions matching TRBD1. J gave up 6 bases and V 4 bases, and 15 bases lay outside the gene matches. CDR3 length: 17 residues. The germline CDR1 and CDR2 sequences are KGHSH and LQKENI. CDR3 protein: CASSRNPQGVWGNEQFF. In nucleotides, the CDR3 is TGTGCCAGCTCACGAAACCCCCAGGGGGTATGGGGCAATGAGCAGTTCTTC. Complete variable domain (other parts from reference TRBV18 and TRBJ2-1): NAGVMQNPRHLVRRRGQEARLRCSPMKGHSHVYWYRQLPEEGLKFMVYLQKENIIDESGMPKERFSAEFPKEGPSILRIQQVVRGDSAAYFCASSRNPQGVWGNEQFFGPGTRLTVL.

V is TRBV5-1 and J is TRBJ2-2, with 9 bases fitting TRBD1. The CDR3 contains 16 residues. Germline values: CDR1 SGHRS, CDR2 YFSETQ. The V segment lost 0 bases and the J segment 0 bases; nucleotides outside the gene matches: 0. CDR3 in amino acids: CASSLGDRANTGELFF. DNA of the CDR3: TGCGCCAGCAGCTTGGGGGACAGGGCGAACACCGGGGAGCTGTTTTTT.

The V gene is TRBV30, the J gene TRBJ1-4; D may be TRBD1 (6 bases). Trimming shortened V by 5 bases and J by 2 bases, and 15 bases separated the two germline ends. The CDR3 has 15 amino acids. Germline V gene sequence: CDR1 GTSNPN, CDR2 SVGIG (reference sequence). The DNA for the CDR3 is TGTGCCTGGTTTCGGATTGACAGGACTAATGAAAAACTGTTTTTT. It translates to CAWFRIDRTNEKLFF.

The chain links TRBV4-2 to TRBJ1-4, with 7 nucleotides matching TRBD1. The germline V gene has CDR1 LGHNA and CDR2 YNFKEQ. Trimming removed 1 base from V and 5 bases from J; junction bases left unmatched: 7. This CDR3 region has 16 residues. In DNA, the CDR3 is TGTGCCAGCAGCCAAGGAGGTCTGGACAGGAATGAAAAACTGTTTTTT. Translation: CASSQGGLDRNEKLFF.

The chain carries TRBV6-1 and TRBJ1-2; D is perhaps TRBD1 (5 bases). This CDR3 has 16 residues. Germline CDR1 is MNHNS and CDR2 is SASEGT. V shed 0 bases and J shed 4 bases, with 15 bases lying between them. The DNA for the CDR3 is TGTGCCAGCAGTGAAGCGCTTCAGGGAGGTAGCTATGGCTACACCTTC. This encodes CASSEALQGGSYGYTF.

V usage is TRBV7-9 and J usage is TRBJ2-1; 9 positions agree with TRBD2. Germline trimming cut 8 bases from V and 4 bases from J; bases unmatched to any gene: 9. CDR3 size: 15 residues. Germline V CDR1 and CDR2: SEHNR, FQNEAQ (reference sequence). DNA for the CDR3: TGTGCCAGCGGAAAACGACTAGCGGTATACAATGAGCAGTTCTTC. Translating it yields CASGKRLAVYNEQFF.

V is TRBV11-2 and J is TRBJ2-5; TRBD1 might be the D (6 bases). The CDR3 contains 14 residues. Looked up from germline, CDR1 is SGHAT and CDR2 is FQNNGV. Trimming left V 5 bases short and J 1 base short, with 11 bases between. CDR3 amino acids: CASSPLGGQETQYF. Written as DNA, the CDR3 is TGTGCCAGCAGCCCGCTAGGGGGCCAAGAGACCCAGTACTTC.

The chain combines TRBV7-2 with TRBJ2-1, with a weak D call TRBD1 (5 bases). Germline CDR1 reads SGHTA; CDR2 reads FQGNSA. This CDR3 has 14 amino acids. Trimming left V 1 base short and J 5 bases short, with 9 bases between. CDR3 protein: CASSLVDNHNEQFF. Here the CDR3 DNA reads TGTGCCAGCAGCTTAGTGGACAACCACAATGAGCAGTTCTTC.

The chain uses TRBV5-1 and TRBJ2-7; 15 nucleotides align to TRBD2. The CDR3 spans 18 residues. Germline values: CDR1 SGHRS, CDR2 YFSETQ. The trim removed 4 bases at V and 0 bases at J, leaving 8 bases unmatched. Here the CDR3 reads CASSLPGLAGGFSYEQYF. CDR3 DNA: TGCGCCAGCAGCCTCCCCGGACTAGCGGGAGGGTTCTCCTACGAGCAGTACTTC.

This rearrangement joins TRBV5-4 to TRBJ1-4, with 10 bases lining up with TRBD1. Trimming removed 4 bases from V and 7 bases from J; junction bases left unmatched: 7. The germline gives CDR1 SGHNT, CDR2 YYREEE (reference sequence). The CDR3 spans 15 residues. For the CDR3, the DNA is TGTGCCAGCAGCCCCCGGACAGGGGGTGCTGAAAAACTGTTTTTT. Translation gives CASSPRTGGAEKLFF.

The rearrangement links TRBV28 to TRBJ2-6; D perhaps matches TRBD1 (5 bases). The length of the CDR3 is 14 residues. Trimming took 8 bases from V and 1 from J, leaving 9 bases between them. Germline loops: CDR1 MDHEN, CDR2 SYDVKM. In DNA form, the CDR3 reads TGTGCCAGCGGGTACAGGTCTGGGGCCAACGTCCTGACTTTC. Its translation is CASGYRSGANVLTF.

The chain couples TRBV13 to TRBJ1-4; weak D call: TRBD1 (6 bases). The V gene's germline CDR1 is PRHDT and CDR2 FYEKMQ (reference sequence). The V gene lost 3 bases and the J gene lost 10 bases, with 18 bases spanning the gap. CDR3 length: 15 residues. The CDR3 coding sequence is TGTGCCAGCAGCTTTGAACAGGGTTTGGTGGGAAAACTGTTTTTT. This gives the protein CASSFEQGLVGKLFF.